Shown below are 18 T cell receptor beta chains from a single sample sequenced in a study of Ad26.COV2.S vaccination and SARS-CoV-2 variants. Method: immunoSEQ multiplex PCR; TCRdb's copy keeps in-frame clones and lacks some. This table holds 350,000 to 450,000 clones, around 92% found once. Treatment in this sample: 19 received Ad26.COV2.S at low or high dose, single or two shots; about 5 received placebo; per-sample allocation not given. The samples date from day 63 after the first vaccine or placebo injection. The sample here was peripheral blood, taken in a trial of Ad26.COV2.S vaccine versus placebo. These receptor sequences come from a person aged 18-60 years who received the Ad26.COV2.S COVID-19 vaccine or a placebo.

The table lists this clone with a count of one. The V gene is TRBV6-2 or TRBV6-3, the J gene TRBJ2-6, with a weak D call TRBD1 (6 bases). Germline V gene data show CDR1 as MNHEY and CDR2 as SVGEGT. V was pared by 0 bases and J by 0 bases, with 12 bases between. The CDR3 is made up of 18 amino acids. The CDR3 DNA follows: TGTGCCAGCAGTTACTCGGGGACATCTAGCTCTGGGGCCAACGTCCTGACTTTC. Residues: CASSYSGTSSSGANVLTF.

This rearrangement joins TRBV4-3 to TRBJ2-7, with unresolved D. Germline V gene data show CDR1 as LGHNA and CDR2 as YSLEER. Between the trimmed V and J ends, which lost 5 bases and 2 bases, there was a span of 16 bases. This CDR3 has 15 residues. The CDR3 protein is CASSTTPFGPYEQYF. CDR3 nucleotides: TGCGCCAGCAGCACGACCCCTTTTGGACCCTACGAGCAGTACTTC.

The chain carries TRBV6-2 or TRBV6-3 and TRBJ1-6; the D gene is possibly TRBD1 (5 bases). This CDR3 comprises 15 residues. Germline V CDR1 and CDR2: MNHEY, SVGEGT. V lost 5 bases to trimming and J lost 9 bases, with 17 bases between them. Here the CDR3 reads CASSPGTVGGSPLHF. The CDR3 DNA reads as TGTGCCAGCAGTCCAGGGACCGTAGGAGGTTCACCCCTCCACTTT.

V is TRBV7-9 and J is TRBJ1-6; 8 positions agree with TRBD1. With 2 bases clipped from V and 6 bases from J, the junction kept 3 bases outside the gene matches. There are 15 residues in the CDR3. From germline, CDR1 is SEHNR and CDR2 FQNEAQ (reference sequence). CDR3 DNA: TGTGCCAGCAGCTTAAACACAGGGGGTAATTCACCCCTCCACTTT. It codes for CASSLNTGGNSPLHF.

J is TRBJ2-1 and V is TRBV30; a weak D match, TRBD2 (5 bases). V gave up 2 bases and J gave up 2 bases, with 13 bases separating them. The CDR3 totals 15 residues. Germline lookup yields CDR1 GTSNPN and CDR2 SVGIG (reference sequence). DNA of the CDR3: TGTGCCTGGAGTATCTGGGAGAGGACCTACAATGAGCAGTTCTTC. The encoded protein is CAWSIWERTYNEQFF.

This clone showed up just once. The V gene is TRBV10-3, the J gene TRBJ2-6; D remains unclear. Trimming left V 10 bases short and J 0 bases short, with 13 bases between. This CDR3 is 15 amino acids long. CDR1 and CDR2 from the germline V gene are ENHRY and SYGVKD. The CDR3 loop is CASRDGTSGANVLTF. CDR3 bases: TGTGCCAGCCGTGACGGAACCTCTGGGGCCAACGTCCTGACTTTC.

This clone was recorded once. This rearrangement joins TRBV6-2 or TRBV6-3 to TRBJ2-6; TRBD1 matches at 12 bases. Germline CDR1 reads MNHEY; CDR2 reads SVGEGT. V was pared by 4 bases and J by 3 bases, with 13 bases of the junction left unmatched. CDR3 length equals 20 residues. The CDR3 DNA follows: TGTGCCAGCAGTTTTTTCCCCCCCGGGACAGGGGGCAGTGGGGCCAACGTCCTGACTTTC. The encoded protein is CASSFFPPGTGGSGANVLTF.

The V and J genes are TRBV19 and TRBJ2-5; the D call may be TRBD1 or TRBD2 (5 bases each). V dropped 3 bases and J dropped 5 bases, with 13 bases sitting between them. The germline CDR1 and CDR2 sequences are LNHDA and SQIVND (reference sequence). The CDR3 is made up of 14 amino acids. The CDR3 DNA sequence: TGTGCCAGTAGTATCGGGGCACGAAGGGAGACCCAGTACTTC. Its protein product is CASSIGARRETQYF.

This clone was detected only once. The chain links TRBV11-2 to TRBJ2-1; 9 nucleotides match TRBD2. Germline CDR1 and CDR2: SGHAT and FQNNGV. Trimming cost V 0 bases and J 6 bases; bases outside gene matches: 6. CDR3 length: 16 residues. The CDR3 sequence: CASSLDGRLAANEQFF. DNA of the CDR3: TGTGCCAGCAGCTTAGATGGTAGACTAGCGGCCAATGAGCAGTTCTTC.

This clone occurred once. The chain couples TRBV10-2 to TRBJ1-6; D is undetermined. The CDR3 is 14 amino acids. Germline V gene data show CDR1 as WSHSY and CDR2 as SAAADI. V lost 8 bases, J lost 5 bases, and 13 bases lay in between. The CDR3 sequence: CASGGVIDNSPLHF. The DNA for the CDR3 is TGCGCCAGCGGTGGGGTTATCGATAATTCACCCCTCCACTTT.

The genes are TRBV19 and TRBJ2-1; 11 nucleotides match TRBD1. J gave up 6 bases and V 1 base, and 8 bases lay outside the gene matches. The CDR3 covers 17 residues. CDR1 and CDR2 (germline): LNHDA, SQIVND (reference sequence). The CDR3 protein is CASSIAPSGTGGNEQFF. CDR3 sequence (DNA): TGTGCCAGTAGTATAGCCCCTTCCGGGACAGGGGGCAATGAGCAGTTCTTC.

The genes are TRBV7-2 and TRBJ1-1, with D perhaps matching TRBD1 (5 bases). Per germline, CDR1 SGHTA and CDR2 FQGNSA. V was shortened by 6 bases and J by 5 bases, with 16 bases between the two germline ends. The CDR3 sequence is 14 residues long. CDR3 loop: CASRKGTEGTEAFF. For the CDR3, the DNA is TGTGCCAGCAGAAAAGGGACCGAGGGGACTGAAGCTTTCTTT.

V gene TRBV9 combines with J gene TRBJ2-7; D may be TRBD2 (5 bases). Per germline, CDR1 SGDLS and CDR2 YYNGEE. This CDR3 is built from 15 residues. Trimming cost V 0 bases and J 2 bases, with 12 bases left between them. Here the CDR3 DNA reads TGTGCCAGCAGCGTAGTGGCTAGCCAAGCCTACGAGCAGTACTTC. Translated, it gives CASSVVASQAYEQYF. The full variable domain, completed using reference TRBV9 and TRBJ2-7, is DSGVTQTPKHLITATGQRVTLRCSPRSGDLSVYWYQQSLDQGLQFLIQYYNGEERAKGNILERFSAQQFPDLHSELNLSSLELGDSALYFCASSVVASQAYEQYFGPGTRLTVT.

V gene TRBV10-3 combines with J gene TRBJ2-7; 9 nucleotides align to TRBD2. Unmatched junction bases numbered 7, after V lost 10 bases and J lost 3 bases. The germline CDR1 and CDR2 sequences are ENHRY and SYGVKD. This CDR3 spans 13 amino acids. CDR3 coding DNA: TGTGCCACCGCGCGGGGGGGATACTACGAGCAGTACTTC. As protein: CATARGGYYEQYF.

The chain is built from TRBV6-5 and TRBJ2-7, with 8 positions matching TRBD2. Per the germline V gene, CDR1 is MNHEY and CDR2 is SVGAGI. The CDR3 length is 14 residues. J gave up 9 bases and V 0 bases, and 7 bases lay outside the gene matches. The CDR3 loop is CASSYSAGGGRQYF. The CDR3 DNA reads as TGTGCCAGCAGTTACTCCGCGGGGGGCGGGCGGCAGTACTTC.

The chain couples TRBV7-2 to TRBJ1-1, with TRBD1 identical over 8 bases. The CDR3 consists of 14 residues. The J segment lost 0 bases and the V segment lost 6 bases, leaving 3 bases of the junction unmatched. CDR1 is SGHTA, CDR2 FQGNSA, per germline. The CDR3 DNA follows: TGTGCCAGCAGGGGACAGGTAGTGAACACTGAAGCTTTCTTT. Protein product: CASRGQVVNTEAFF.

CDR3 nucleotides: TGTGCCAGCAGCTCTTTCTGGAACAGGGAGGCAGATACGCAGTATTTT. Residues: CASSSFWNREADTQYF. The V gene is TRBV5-4, the J gene TRBJ2-3, with D perhaps being TRBD1 or TRBD2 (6 bases each). V lost 3 bases, J lost 4 bases, and 18 bases lay in between. Germline V gene lookup returns CDR1 SGHNT and CDR2 YYREEE (reference sequence). The CDR3 consists of 16 residues.

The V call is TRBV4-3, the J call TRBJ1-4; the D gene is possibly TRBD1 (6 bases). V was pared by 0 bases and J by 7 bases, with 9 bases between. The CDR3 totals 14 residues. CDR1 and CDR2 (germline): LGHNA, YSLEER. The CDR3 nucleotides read TGCGCCAGCAGCCAAGATTGGACAGCTGAAAAACTGTTTTTT. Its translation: CASSQDWTAEKLFF.